The entry that follows covers one T cell receptor beta chain sequence. The entry originates in a study of blood T cell repertoires in COVID-19. Study background: Samples taken during acute and convalescent COVID-19 were collected in the United States, Italy and Spain. The cDNA or gDNA used as material had been derived from T cells, B-cell-depleted T cells, or PBMCs.

Original handling: Using reference gene primer amplification, nucleated cell counts were estimated. TCRdb's copy holds only in-frame clones and misses some; the assay was immunoSEQ multiplex PCR. V, J and clone size were drawn from that table, and D and trimming were deduced from the DNA. The sample has over 250,000 clones, about 85% seen once. Trimming cost V 0 bases and J 6 bases, with 10 bases left between them. The CDR3 is made up of 13 amino acids. CDR1 and CDR2 (germline): SGHRS, YFSETQ. The chain has TRBV5-1 and TRBJ2-7; D uncertain. The clonotype was recovered from a human donor in a cohort sampled during active COVID-19. The sample consisted of peripheral blood. The CDR3 is CASSLDFLVEQYF. The CDR3 DNA is TGCGCCAGCAGCTTGGATTTCCTTGTCGAGCAGTACTTC. Supplemented by reference TRBV5-1 and TRBJ2-7, the full variable domain reads KAGVTQTPRYLIKTRGQQVTLSCSPISGHRSVSWYQQTPGQGLQFLFEYFSETQRNKGNFPGRFSGRQFSNSRSEMNVSTLELGDSALYLCASSLDFLVEQYFGPGTRLTVT.